The 30 T cell receptor beta chains given below trace back to one sample, sequenced in a study of OX40 agonist ivuxolimab in advanced cancers. TCRdb's table, derived via immunoSEQ multiplex PCR, lists solely in-frame clones and lacks some. Of about 93,000 clones listed, about 92% were seen once; the top ten hold roughly 0.5%. The starting material was CD4+ or CD8+ T cells sorted from blood, obtained in a trial of the OX40 agonist ivuxolimab. Receptors were obtained from an adult with an advanced solid tumor such as melanoma, head and neck, liver or kidney cancer.

The chain has TRBV7-9 and TRBJ1-4; TRBD1 matches 7 bases. Germline trimming cut 6 bases from V and 8 bases from J; bases unmatched to any gene: 6. Germline-derived CDR1 and CDR2 are SEHNR and FQNEAQ (reference sequence). CDR3 length: 13 residues. The chain's CDR3 is CASRPDREEKLFF. The DNA of the CDR3 is TGTGCCAGCAGACCTGACAGGGAAGAAAAACTGTTTTTT.

V gene TRBV13 combines with J gene TRBJ2-5, with 13 bases fitting TRBD2. Germline V gene data show CDR1 as PRHDT and CDR2 as FYEKMQ (reference sequence). After removal of 5 bases from V and 6 bases from J, the junction contained 12 bases not matched to a gene. The CDR3 sequence is 17 residues long. CDR3 in amino acids: CASSPPLTSGGAKTQYF. Written as DNA, the CDR3 is TGTGCCAGCAGCCCGCCCCTTACTAGCGGGGGGGCTAAGACCCAGTACTTC.

V is TRBV11-2 and J is TRBJ2-5, with 9 bases matching TRBD2. Germline CDR1 SGHAT, CDR2 FQNNGV. The CDR3 is 17 amino acids. The V and J ends lost 6 bases and 5 bases, in that order; junction bases with no gene match: 16. This CDR3 is CASRKRAGGYRAETQYF. The CDR3 DNA sequence: TGTGCCAGCAGAAAAAGGGCGGGAGGGTACCGGGCGGAGACCCAGTACTTC.

This rearrangement joins TRBV6-6 to TRBJ1-2; D is unclear. The CDR3 has 13 amino acids. Germline assignment: CDR1 MNHNY and CDR2 SVGAGI (reference sequence). The V end was cut by 3 bases, the J end by 3 bases, with 8 bases between. DNA of the CDR3: TGTGCCAGCAGTTATGACACAGACTATGGCTACACCTTC. This gives the protein CASSYDTDYGYTF.

V is TRBV7-8 and J is TRBJ1-1; D is unclear. V lost 3 bases and J lost 1, with 9 bases in between. The CDR3 totals 14 residues. Germline values: CDR1 SGHVS, CDR2 FQNEAQ. The CDR3 DNA reads as TGTGCCAGCAGCTTGTTGCAGTGGAACACTGAAGCTTTCTTT. Protein product: CASSLLQWNTEAFF. Full variable domain (rest looked up from reference TRBV7-8 and TRBJ1-1): GAGVSQSPRYKVAKRGQDVALRCDPISGHVSLFWYQQALGQGPEFLTYFQNEAQLDKSGLPSDRFFAERPEGSVSTLKIQRTQQEDSAVYLCASSLLQWNTEAFFGQGTRLTVV.

This sequence joins TRBV19 and TRBJ1-1; 9 bases are a match to TRBD1. From germline, CDR1 is LNHDA and CDR2 SQIVND (reference sequence). The ends lost 1 base at V and 0 bases at J; junction bases unmatched: 3. The length of the CDR3 is 16 residues. CDR3 nucleotide sequence: TGTGCCAGTAGTATAGCGGACAGGGGCATGAACACTGAAGCTTTCTTT. It specifies CASSIADRGMNTEAFF.

This clone was seen only once. This chain's CDR3 is CASSPPTNEKLFF. The CDR3 nucleotides read TGTGCCAGCTCACCGCCCACTAATGAAAAACTGTTTTTT. V is TRBV18 and J is TRBJ1-4; D is uncertain. Germline V gives CDR1 KGHSH, CDR2 LQKENI. The CDR3 totals 13 residues. V gave up 3 bases and J gave up 2 bases, with 4 bases separating them. The variable domain in full, completed from reference TRBV18 and TRBJ1-4, reads NAGVMQNPRHLVRRRGQEARLRCSPMKGHSHVYWYRQLPEEGLKFMVYLQKENIIDESGMPKERFSAEFPKEGPSILRIQQVVRGDSAAYFCASSPPTNEKLFFGSGTQLSVL.

This clone was observed a few times. The chain uses TRBV7-3 and TRBJ2-2; D possibly corresponds to TRBD1 (6 bases). This CDR3 region has 15 residues. The germline V gene encodes CDR1 SGHTA and CDR2 FQGTGA. Trimming took off 2 bases at V and 2 bases at J, with 9 bases between the two ends. The CDR3 reads CASSLSGHNTGELFF. For the CDR3, the DNA is TGTGCCAGCAGCTTATCGGGACACAACACCGGGGAGCTGTTTTTT.

V is TRBV11-1 and J is TRBJ2-1; TRBD1 might be the D (5 bases). CDR3 length: 15 amino acids. The germline V gene has CDR1 SGHAT and CDR2 FQDESV (reference sequence). The V gene lost 5 bases and the J gene lost 7 bases, with 18 bases spanning the gap. The CDR3 sequence is CASSRWQGVWNEQFF. CDR3 coding DNA: TGTGCCAGCAGCCGGTGGCAGGGTGTTTGGAATGAGCAGTTCTTC.

This chain links TRBV20-1 with TRBJ2-2; D is possibly TRBD1 (5 bases). Between the trimmed V and J ends, which lost 5 bases and 7 bases, there was a span of 8 bases. Germline V gives CDR1 DFQATT, CDR2 SNEGSKA (reference sequence). The CDR3 has 11 residues. In DNA form, the CDR3 reads TGCAGTGCTGTCAGGGACGGGGAGCTGTTTTTT. Translation gives CSAVRDGELFF.

The CDR3 region has the DNA TGCGCCAGCAGTGATAGGCCTAGCACAGATACGCAGTATTTT. Protein sequence: CASSDRPSTDTQYF. The V and J genes are TRBV10-1 and TRBJ2-3; D is undetermined. The germline V gene has CDR1 WNHNN and CDR2 SYGVQD (reference sequence). Trimming left V 3 bases short and J 0 bases short, with 7 bases between. CDR3 length equals 14 residues.

The chain employs TRBV19 and TRBJ1-1, with D hard to call. V lost 5 bases, J lost 2 bases, and 12 bases lay in between. There are 14 residues in the CDR3. Germline CDR1 is LNHDA and CDR2 is SQIVND (reference sequence). Written as DNA, the CDR3 is TGTGCCAGTAGTTGGGAGACATACAACACTGAAGCTTTCTTT. It yields the protein CASSWETYNTEAFF.

This rearrangement joins TRBV9 to TRBJ2-3; 9 nucleotides line up with TRBD2. The CDR3 totals 15 residues. After removal of 5 bases from V and 3 bases from J, the junction contained 7 bases not matched to a gene. Germline loops: CDR1 SGDLS, CDR2 YYNGEE. CDR3 in DNA: TGTGCCAGCAGAAGTTATACTAGCGGGACAGATACGCAGTATTTT. It translates to CASRSYTSGTDTQYF.

The rearrangement uses TRBV7-6 and TRBJ2-3; D gene unclear. CDR3 size: 16 residues. Trimming shortened V by 1 base and J by 2 bases, and 13 bases separated the two germline ends. Germline lookup yields CDR1 SGHVS and CDR2 FNYEAQ. In nucleotides, the CDR3 is TGTGCCAGCAGCTTAGGGGCAGGCAGCTTCACAGATACGCAGTATTTT. This sequence encodes CASSLGAGSFTDTQYF.

The chain has TRBV18 and TRBJ2-5, with 7 nucleotides matching TRBD1. The CDR3 spans 15 residues. The junction had 4 bases not matched to a gene; V was cut back by 1 base and J by 2 bases. From germline, CDR1 is KGHSH and CDR2 LQKENI. The CDR3 loop is CASSPLSGQQETQYF. CDR3 coding DNA: TGTGCCAGCTCACCACTATCGGGACAGCAAGAGACCCAGTACTTC. The full variable domain, completed using reference TRBV18 and TRBJ2-5, is NAGVMQNPRHLVRRRGQEARLRCSPMKGHSHVYWYRQLPEEGLKFMVYLQKENIIDESGMPKERFSAEFPKEGPSILRIQQVVRGDSAAYFCASSPLSGQQETQYFGPGTRLLVL.

This clone showed up just once. The J gene is TRBJ1-6, the V gene TRBV11-3, with TRBD1 as a possible D gene (5 bases). V was shortened by 4 bases and J by 11 bases, with 9 bases between the two germline ends. The CDR3 sequence is 12 residues long. The germline V gene encodes CDR1 SGHNT and CDR2 YENEEA. The CDR3 region is CASSSGTTPLHF. CDR3 coding DNA: TGTGCCAGCAGCTCAGGGACGACACCCCTCCACTTT.

The rearrangement links TRBV5-1 to TRBJ1-4, with TRBD1 matching over 9 bases. V was pared by 5 bases and J by 4 bases, with 3 bases of the junction left unmatched. Germline loops: CDR1 SGHRS, CDR2 YFSETQ. The CDR3 sequence is 14 residues long. This CDR3 is CASRTGQGNEKLFF. For the CDR3, the DNA is TGCGCCAGCAGAACGGGACAGGGTAATGAAAAACTGTTTTTT.

The gene calls are TRBV11-1 and TRBJ2-6; no definite D call. The V end was cut by 9 bases, the J end by 3 bases, with 12 bases between. There are 14 residues in the CDR3. Looked up from germline, CDR1 is SGHAT and CDR2 is FQDESV (reference sequence). The CDR3 DNA sequence: TGTGCCAGTGCCATGCGTAGTGGGGCCAACGTCCTGACTTTC. Its translation is CASAMRSGANVLTF.

The chain joins TRBV5-4 to TRBJ2-7; D is undetermined. The V gene's germline CDR1 is SGHNT and CDR2 YYREEE (reference sequence). The CDR3 length is 13 residues. V lost 4 bases and J lost 3, with 11 bases in between. The CDR3 protein is CASSPSNNYEQYF. The CDR3 region has the DNA TGTGCCAGCAGCCCTTCAAATAACTACGAGCAGTACTTC. Using reference TRBV5-4 and TRBJ2-7 for the parts outside the CDR3, the full variable domain is ETGVTQSPTHLIKTRGQQVTLRCSSQSGHNTVSWYQQALGQGPQFIFQYYREEENGRGNFPPRFSGLQFPNYSSELNVNALELDDSALYLCASSPSNNYEQYFGPGTRLTVT.

The J gene is TRBJ2-7, the V gene TRBV6-5; D perhaps matches TRBD2 (6 bases). This CDR3 is 15 amino acids long. Trimming pared 6 bases from V and 9 bases from J, leaving 24 bases between. The germline gives CDR1 MNHEY, CDR2 SVGAGI. The DNA for the CDR3 is TGTGCCAGCAGGGAACGGAGGGACCGGATAAGCTTGCAGTACTTC. This gives the protein CASRERRDRISLQYF.

This CDR3 reads CASSIGTVNEKLFF. The CDR3, as DNA: TGTGCCAGTAGTATAGGGACGGTGAATGAAAAACTGTTTTTT. This rearrangement joins TRBV19 to TRBJ1-4, with D hard to call. V lost 1 base and J 5 bases, leaving 8 bases between the germline ends. This CDR3 is built from 14 residues. The V gene's germline CDR1 is LNHDA and CDR2 SQIVND (reference sequence).

V usage is TRBV29-1 and J usage is TRBJ2-7; maybe TRBD1 (6 bases). The CDR3 is 12 residues long. V lost 5 bases to trimming and J lost 0 bases, with 8 bases between them. Germline CDR1 and CDR2: SQVTM and ANQGSEA. The CDR3 loop reads CSVRDNSYEQYF. CDR3 nucleotides: TGCAGCGTTCGGGACAACTCCTACGAGCAGTACTTC.

In its sample, this clone was seen once. The V gene is TRBV7-3, the J gene TRBJ2-3; 15 bases map to TRBD2. Germline-derived CDR1 and CDR2 are SGHTA and FQGTGA. V was pared by 2 bases and J by 1 base, with 4 bases of the junction left unmatched. There are 18 residues in the CDR3. The CDR3 here is CASSLGTSGGSGTDTQYF. The CDR3 bases are TGTGCCAGCAGCTTAGGGACTAGCGGGGGGTCCGGCACAGATACGCAGTATTTT.

V gene TRBV19 combines with J gene TRBJ2-2; the D gene is possibly TRBD2 (5 bases). The CDR3 consists of 14 residues. The V and J ends lost 8 bases and 1 base respectively, with 11 bases between them. In germline, CDR1 is LNHDA, CDR2 SQIVND (reference sequence). The chain's CDR3 is CASREVWNTGELFF. DNA for the CDR3: TGTGCCAGTCGGGAAGTCTGGAACACCGGGGAGCTGTTTTTT. Full variable domain (missing parts from reference TRBV19 and TRBJ2-2): DGGITQSPKYLFRKEGQNVTLSCEQNLNHDAMYWYRQDPGQGLRLIYYSQIVNDFQKGDIAEGYSVSREKKESFPLTVTSAQKNPTAFYLCASREVWNTGELFFGEGSRLTVL.

The chain carries TRBV6-1 and TRBJ1-5, with a weak D call TRBD1 (6 bases). The V and J ends lost 6 bases and 4 bases respectively, with 16 bases between them. The CDR3 loop spans 15 amino acids. CDR1 and CDR2 (germline): MNHNS, SASEGT. The DNA for the CDR3 is TGTGCCAGCAGCATAGGGGAGGGGGGAAATCAGCCCCAGCATTTT. It codes for CASSIGEGGNQPQHF.

The chain has TRBV7-9 and TRBJ2-7, with a weak D call TRBD2 (5 bases). Germline lookup yields CDR1 SEHNR and CDR2 FQNEAQ (reference sequence). V lost 1 base to trimming and J lost 4 bases, with 8 bases between them. CDR3 length equals 13 residues. The chain's CDR3 is CASSLGRVYEQYF. The CDR3 DNA reads TGTGCCAGCAGCTTAGGGCGGGTTTACGAGCAGTACTTC.

The CDR3: CASSLGTDNEKLFF. The CDR3 nucleotides are TGTGCCAGCAGCCTCGGGACAGATAATGAAAAACTGTTTTTT. The gene calls are TRBV6-6 and TRBJ1-4; 7 bases map to TRBD1. J lost 4 bases, V lost 6 bases, and 5 bases had no gene match. The CDR3 has 14 amino acids. Germline V gene data show CDR1 as MNHNY and CDR2 as SVGAGI (reference sequence).

This chain connects TRBV15 to TRBJ2-5; 8 bases line up with TRBD2. V dropped 0 bases and J dropped 5; count of bases not matched to a gene: 2. The CDR3 spans 14 residues. Germline lookup yields CDR1 LNHNV and CDR2 YYDKDF (reference sequence). The CDR3, as DNA: TGTGCCACCAGCAGAGATCGCGGGGGGGAGACCCAGTACTTC. It specifies CATSRDRGGETQYF.

The chain uses TRBV6-1 and TRBJ1-5, with 7 positions matching TRBD1. The germline CDR1 and CDR2 sequences are MNHNS and SASEGT. This CDR3 contains 17 residues. V gave up 0 bases and J gave up 4 bases; unmatched junction bases: 9. CDR3 DNA: TGTGCCAGCAGTGAAGCGGCAGGGGGGGGGATAAATCAGCCCCAGCATTTT. Residues: CASSEAAGGGINQPQHF.

V is TRBV9 and J is TRBJ1-6; 7 bases line up with TRBD1. Trimming cost V 3 bases and J 10 bases; bases outside gene matches: 10. In germline, CDR1 is SGDLS, CDR2 YYNGEE. The CDR3 contains 15 residues. For the CDR3, the DNA is TGTGCCAGCAGCGCCGGACAGGCTTGGGAATCACCCCTCCACTTT. Its protein is CASSAGQAWESPLHF.